The clone carrying this T cell receptor beta chain was picked up many times. What it binds is unknown. This record belongs to a study of T cells in Graves' hyperthyroidism and ophthalmopathy. The germline V and J ends were trimmed by 0 bases and 0 bases, with 11 bases remaining between them. Per the germline V gene, CDR1 is LGHNA and CDR2 is YSLEER. The length of the CDR3 is 16 residues. Amplified TCR beta CDR3 regions came from RNA transcripts. The study used the HTBI primer set for a first-round RT-PCR of the TCR CDR3. TCRdb re-analysed the multiplex PCR reads in MiXCR, keeping a single row per CDR3 protein. The table shows about 290,000 distinct CDR3 sequences, with roughly 15% occurring only once. Study conclusions and caveats: A median around six months before onset, the model predicted ophthalmopathy. Peripheral blood also featured most of the thyroid clonotypes expanded above 0.001.

PBMCs came from 10 ml fresh peripheral blood. The chain combines TRBV4-3 with TRBJ2-5; perhaps TRBD2 as D (5 bases). The TCR comes from a woman aged 25 to 39 with Graves' hyperthyroidism that later progressed to Graves' ophthalmopathy. Sequencing input: blood. The CDR3 here is CASSQDLPGYQETQYF. DNA of the CDR3: TGCGCCAGCAGCCAAGATTTACCGGGGTACCAAGAGACCCAGTACTTC.